Described below is a single TCR beta chain sequence and its context. The specificity of this receptor is unknown. No much larger clonotype is one base removed from it; base qualities were not supplied. Mismatch repair deficiency was established in every enrolled patient by polymerase chain reaction or immunohistochemistry. Three patients who responded to pembrolizumab therapy underwent TCR sequencing. Pembrolizumab PD-1 blockade was prospectively tested in advanced mismatch repair-deficient cancers, regardless of tissue of origin, in the phase II trial. Peripheral blood T cell samples were gathered serially, both before PD-1 blockade started and at multiple time points afterward. The timing of each blood sample was reported as weeks after the first dose of pembrolizumab. The data originate from a study of PD-1 blockade in mismatch repair-deficient tumors (dated by TCRdb to between 2016 and 2019). For the study in its entirety: Between late 2013 and September 2016, the trial enrolled some 91 consecutive patients with roughly 13 mismatch repair-deficient cancer types, every one of whom had been previously treated and was progressing. Deep sequencing of TCR CDR3 regions was used to track tumor-associated T cell clones in peripheral blood of patients responding to PD-1 blockade.

The CDR3 spans 14 residues, from the cysteine through the phenylalanine. Only CDR3 DNA remains: 42 bases, in frame from the first base. The germline ends are 12 bases apart after V is trimmed by 1 base and J by 5 bases. The germline V gene gives CDR1 as SGHRS and CDR2 as YFSETQ. The protocol used for the library was the immunoSEQ multiplex PCR assay. Imported from immuneACCESS, the table was reduced by TCRdb to in-frame sequences with V and J called. These copies leave out some clones; in studies compared against another copy, an unresolved V gene accounts for under half, and the cause of the remainder is not known. The table for this sample lists 90,000 to 120,000 clones; 82% of them were counted only once. 6.3% of the sample is taken by the ten largest. The investigation overall reported the following: Rapid expansion after pembrolizumab followed by contraction, generally before radiologic responses, was shown by tumor-resident clones, which were often undetectable in blood before treatment.

The clonotype was recovered from an adult with mismatch repair-deficient cancer. Source: peripheral blood, taken approximately 8 months after starting pembrolizumab. This chain joins TRBV5-1 to TRBJ2-5; no D gene call is confident. The DNA sequence reads TGCGCCAGCAGCTTGATGGCCGGGTGGGAGACCCAGTACTTC. This encodes CASSLMAGWETQYF.